This is a list of T cell receptor beta chains from one sample in a study of post-analysis software for immune sequencing data. TCRdb independently ran MiXCR on the PCR reads; one entry per CDR3 protein. This sample has 700,000 to 800,000 distinct CDR3 sequences, with roughly 29% found just once. Input material: blood. These receptors all come from a girl between 10 and 17 years old with multiple sclerosis. The CDR3 runs from the conserved cysteine through the conserved F or W. Each record gives: V gene, clone size, D gene, J gene, CDR3 protein, CDR3 DNA. A D gene is named only where the DNA matches it firmly. Clone size is given for some rows only: seen once, a few or many times, or a class if the clone is expanded.

TRBV11-2,-,-,TRBJ2-5,CASSYDPRGATQYF,TGTGCCAGCAGTTATGACCCCCGCGGGGCGACCCAGTACTTC
TRBV20-1,-,-,TRBJ2-7,CSATGLEGYEQYF,TGCAGTGCTACTGGACTCGAAGGATACGAGCAGTACTTC
TRBV6-5,few,-,TRBJ2-1,CASSYSGEISYNEQFF,TGTGCCAGCAGTTACTCGGGAGAAATCTCATACAATGAGCAGTTCTTC
TRBV7-9,-,-,TRBJ1-2,CASSQEGGANGYTF,TGTGCCAGCAGCCAGGAGGGGGGGGCGAACGGCTACACCTTC
TRBV5-1,few,TRBD2,TRBJ2-6,CASSFTGTSGTSGANVLTF,TGCGCCAGCAGCTTTACGGGGACTAGCGGGACCTCTGGGGCCAACGTCCTGACTTTC
TRBV4-1,many,-,TRBJ1-4,CASSPGREKLFF,TGCGCCAGCAGCCCCGGAAGGGAAAAACTGTTTTTT
TRBV20-1,-,-,TRBJ1-2,CIPDFNYGYTF,TGCATCCCCGACTTTAACTATGGCTACACCTTC
TRBV7-2,many,-,TRBJ1-2,CASSPYLSGGLGGYTF,TGTGCCAGCAGCCCCTACTTGTCGGGGGGGCTTGGCGGCTACACCTTC
TRBV6-5,-,-,TRBJ2-3,CASRSPRLRLDTQYF,TGTGCCAGCAGGTCCCCGAGACTAAGGTTAGATACGCAGTATTTT
TRBV4-1,few,TRBD1,TRBJ2-1,CASSFTGVSYNEQFF,TGCGCCAGCAGCTTTACAGGGGTGTCGTACAATGAGCAGTTCTTC
TRBV6-4,few,-,TRBJ1-1,CASSDSGSSNTEAFF,TGTGCCAGCAGTGACTCCGGGTCCTCGAACACTGAAGCTTTCTTT
TRBV6-2/TRBV6-3,-,TRBD1,TRBJ2-7,CASNPDRGPSYEQYF,TGTGCCAGCAACCCAGACAGGGGGCCCTCCTACGAGCAGTACTTC
TRBV7-2,-,TRBD2,TRBJ2-5,CASSRRLAEGILNEQYF,TGTGCCAGCAGCCGCAGACTAGCGGAAGGGATATTGAATGAGCAGTACTTC
TRBV28,-,TRBD1,TRBJ2-7,CASTGQGGTYEQYF,TGTGCCAGCACCGGACAGGGTGGAACCTACGAGCAGTACTTC
TRBV6-6,few,-,TRBJ2-3,CASGYISTDTQYF,TGTGCCAGCGGGTACATCAGCACAGATACGCAGTATTTT
TRBV29-1,many,-,TRBJ2-7,CSIRITSSYEQYF,TGCAGCATCCGCATAACTAGCAGTTACGAGCAGTACTTC
TRBV7-9,-,TRBD2,TRBJ2-1,CASSGTSLDEQVF,TGTGCCAGCAGCGGGACTAGCCTCGATGAGCAGGTCTTC